The 28 T cell receptor beta chains in this list originate from one sample, sequenced in a study of blood T cell repertoires in COVID-19. Libraries were prepared by immunoSEQ multiplex PCR; TCRdb keeps only in-frame clonotypes and omits some of them. The profile shows roughly 80,000 clones, more than 75% of them singletons. What was sequenced was peripheral blood. The receptors were gathered from a woman in her seventies with acute or convalescent COVID-19.

This clone was counted between two and nine times. At one boundary the junction diverges from the germline segment, which might be a read error. The rearrangement uses TRBV6-2 or TRBV6-3 and TRBJ1-2, with 7 positions matching TRBD1. The CDR3 loop spans 12 amino acids. CDR1 and CDR2 (germline): MNHEY, SVGEGT. The CDR3 sequence: CASSYQQTGKFF. CDR3 nucleotide sequence: TGTGCCAGCAGTTACCAACAGACAGGGAAGTTCTTC.

The rearrangement joins TRBV4-1 to TRBJ2-2; tentatively, D is TRBD2 (6 bases). Looked up from germline, CDR1 is MGHRA and CDR2 is YSYEKL. The V gene lost 5 bases and the J gene lost 4 bases, with 23 bases spanning the gap. The CDR3 is made up of 18 amino acids. The CDR3 is CASSYSRGSGIFTGELFF. The DNA of the CDR3 is TGCGCCAGCAGCTATTCTCGGGGTAGCGGCATCTTCACCGGGGAGCTGTTTTTT.

This clone showed up just a few times. The rearrangement uses TRBV9 and TRBJ2-1; D might be TRBD2 (6 bases). This CDR3 comprises 14 residues. V dropped 6 bases and J dropped 7 bases, with 17 bases sitting between them. Germline V CDR1 and CDR2: SGDLS, YYNGEE. In nucleotides, the CDR3 is TGTGCCAGCACCCCACCGGGAGCGGTTAATGAGCAGTTCTTC. This sequence encodes CASTPPGAVNEQFF.

The chain is built from TRBV5-1 and TRBJ2-5, with 11 nucleotides matching TRBD2. CDR3 size: 17 residues. The germline CDR1 and CDR2 sequences are SGHRS and YFSETQ. The J segment lost 1 base and the V segment lost 4 bases, leaving 9 bases of the junction unmatched. This chain's CDR3 is CASSLRLAGMSQETQYF. CDR3 DNA sequence: TGCGCCAGCAGCCTACGACTAGCGGGAATGTCCCAAGAGACCCAGTACTTC. Variable domain in full (rest from reference TRBV5-1 and TRBJ2-5): KAGVTQTPRYLIKTRGQQVTLSCSPISGHRSVSWYQQTPGQGLQFLFEYFSETQRNKGNFPGRFSGRQFSNSRSEMNVSTLELGDSALYLCASSLRLAGMSQETQYFGPGTRLLVL.

The chain couples TRBV5-1 to TRBJ2-2; D remains ambiguous. Between the trimmed V and J ends, which lost 4 bases and 4 bases, there was a span of 14 bases. Looked up from germline, CDR1 is SGHRS and CDR2 is YFSETQ. This CDR3 has 15 amino acids. The chain's CDR3 is CASSPTLLSTGELFF. CDR3 sequence (DNA): TGCGCCAGCAGCCCGACTTTACTGAGCACCGGGGAGCTGTTTTTT.

This clone was counted between two and nine times. The chain links TRBV29-1 to TRBJ1-2, with D perhaps matching TRBD1 (5 bases). The CDR3 has 11 amino acids. The ends were cut back, 5 bases at V and 4 bases at J, with 8 bases in the middle. CDR1 and CDR2 (germline): SQVTM, ANQGSEA. For the CDR3, the DNA is TGCAGCGTTTCGACAGTCTATGGCTACACCTTC. This translates into CSVSTVYGYTF.

This clone was recorded a few times. This chain's CDR3 is CASSLVGRDEQYV. The CDR3 DNA reads as TGTGCCAGCAGCTTAGTAGGGAGGGACGAGCAGTACGTC. The chain uses TRBV7-9 and TRBJ2-7, with TRBD2 identical over 7 bases. The CDR3 extends over 13 amino acids. Per germline, CDR1 SEHNR and CDR2 FQNEAQ (reference sequence). V lost 1 base to trimming and J lost 5 bases; unmatched junction nucleotides: 2.

The chain is built from TRBV19 and TRBJ1-6; unclear D gene. V dropped 6 bases and J dropped 9 bases, with 12 bases sitting between them. This CDR3 contains 13 residues. The germline V gene encodes CDR1 LNHDA and CDR2 SQIVND (reference sequence). For the CDR3, the DNA is TGTGCCAGTAGCGAGAATGAGGGTTCACCCCTCCACTTT. Translated: CASSENEGSPLHF.

The CDR3 loop is CASSYQGAGNYGYTF. CDR3 DNA sequence: TGTGCCAGCAGCTATCAGGGGGCAGGGAACTATGGCTACACCTTC. The rearrangement joins TRBV7-2 to TRBJ1-2; 8 nucleotides line up with TRBD1. After removal of 4 bases from V and 2 bases from J, the junction contained 6 bases not matched to a gene. The CDR3 spans 15 residues. Looked up from germline, CDR1 is SGHTA and CDR2 is FQGNSA.

This rearrangement joins TRBV5-1 to TRBJ1-6; no clear D gene. Germline V gene sequence: CDR1 SGHRS, CDR2 YFSETQ. This CDR3 is built from 13 residues. V was trimmed by 0 bases and J by 8 bases, leaving 6 bases between them. The CDR3 spells CASSLAVDSPLHF. The CDR3 region has the DNA TGCGCCAGCAGCTTGGCCGTCGATTCACCCCTCCACTTT. Filled out from reference TRBV5-1 and TRBJ1-6, the complete variable domain reads KAGVTQTPRYLIKTRGQQVTLSCSPISGHRSVSWYQQTPGQGLQFLFEYFSETQRNKGNFPGRFSGRQFSNSRSEMNVSTLELGDSALYLCASSLAVDSPLHFGNGTRLTVT.

The rearrangement uses TRBV15 and TRBJ2-1; 7 bases line up with TRBD1. This CDR3 region has 15 residues. Germline V CDR1 and CDR2: LNHNV, YYDKDF (reference sequence). The V gene end was trimmed by 4 bases and the J gene end by 5 bases; junction bases not matched to a gene: 8. Written as DNA, the CDR3 is TGTGCCACCAGCAACCCAGACAGGGTTGACAATGAGCAGTTCTTC. This gives the protein CATSNPDRVDNEQFF.

The chain recombines TRBV20-1 with TRBJ1-1, with D possibly TRBD1 on 5 matching bases. The germline V and J ends were trimmed by 6 bases and 1 base, with 6 bases remaining between them. The CDR3 has 11 amino acids. The germline gives CDR1 DFQATT, CDR2 SNEGSKA (reference sequence). CDR3 in amino acids: CSATGNTEAFF. CDR3 in DNA: TGCAGTGCCACAGGGAACACTGAAGCTTTCTTT.

This chain connects TRBV15 to TRBJ2-1; 8 bases are shared with TRBD1. The ends lost 1 base at V and 7 bases at J; junction bases unmatched: 9. This CDR3 is built from 16 residues. CDR1 LNHNV and CDR2 YYDKDF come from the germline V gene (reference sequence). This CDR3 reads CATSRALARGLNEQFF. The CDR3, as DNA: TGTGCCACCAGCAGAGCTCTTGCCAGGGGGCTAAATGAGCAGTTCTTC.

Only one count was recorded for this clone. The chain couples TRBV19 to TRBJ1-5; D not resolved. Trimming cost V 3 bases and J 5 bases, with 8 bases left between them. Germline V lookup: CDR1 LNHDA, CDR2 SQIVND (reference sequence). This CDR3 region has 13 residues. DNA for the CDR3: TGTGCCAGTAGTATGGAGAGGGATCAGCCCCAGCATTTT. Translated, it gives CASSMERDQPQHF. The full variable domain, in which reference TRBV19 and TRBJ1-5 provide the parts outside the CDR3, is DGGITQSPKYLFRKEGQNVTLSCEQNLNHDAMYWYRQDPGQGLRLIYYSQIVNDFQKGDIAEGYSVSREKKESFPLTVTSAQKNPTAFYLCASSMERDQPQHFGDGTRLSIL.

The chain uses TRBV7-6 and TRBJ2-2; tentatively, D is TRBD2 (6 bases). Germline CDR1 reads SGHVS; CDR2 reads FNYEAQ. The CDR3 is 14 amino acids. V shed 1 base and J shed 5 bases, with 8 bases lying between them. CDR3 in amino acids: CASSLVAGTGELFF. CDR3 DNA: TGTGCCAGCAGCTTAGTGGCGGGGACCGGGGAGCTGTTTTTT.

The V call is TRBV11-3, the J call TRBJ2-5; D may be TRBD1 (6 bases). The germline V and J ends were trimmed by 3 bases and 1 base, with 12 bases remaining between them. Germline assignment: CDR1 SGHNT and CDR2 YENEEA. The CDR3 is 15 residues long. CDR3: CASSFDGRGQETQYF. Here the CDR3 DNA reads TGTGCCAGCAGCTTCGACGGCAGGGGCCAAGAGACCCAGTACTTC.

The V call is TRBV9, the J call TRBJ2-1, with a weak D call TRBD2 (5 bases). The germline gives CDR1 SGDLS, CDR2 YYNGEE. The CDR3 has 15 residues. V lost 0 bases to trimming and J lost 0 bases, with 7 bases between them. CDR3 residues: CASSVAAGSYNEQFF. In DNA, the CDR3 is TGTGCCAGCAGCGTAGCGGCGGGCTCCTACAATGAGCAGTTCTTC.

This chain connects TRBV4-3 to TRBJ2-1, with a weak D call TRBD1 (6 bases). The CDR3 has 15 amino acids. Germline assignment: CDR1 LGHNA and CDR2 YSLEER. Trimming left V 0 bases short and J 4 bases short, with 10 bases between. CDR3 in amino acids: CASSQDLQGYNEQFF. For the CDR3, the DNA is TGCGCCAGCAGCCAAGATCTACAGGGTTACAATGAGCAGTTCTTC.

The genes are TRBV7-2 and TRBJ2-1; TRBD2 aligns across 9 bases. Germline V gene lookup returns CDR1 SGHTA and CDR2 FQGNSA. With 5 bases clipped from V and 3 bases from J, the junction kept 5 bases outside the gene matches. CDR3 length equals 15 residues. Here the CDR3 reads CASSQSSGVYNEQFF. For the CDR3, the DNA is TGTGCCAGCAGCCAATCTAGCGGGGTCTACAATGAGCAGTTCTTC.

The rearrangement joins TRBV24-1 to TRBJ1-4, with a tentative D call TRBD1 (5 bases). Germline V lookup: CDR1 KGHDR, CDR2 SFDVKD. There are 13 residues in the CDR3. V dropped 6 bases and J dropped 4 bases, with 8 bases sitting between them. The CDR3 DNA reads TGTGCCACCAGTCAGGGTGGTAATGAAAAACTGTTTTTT. Protein: CATSQGGNEKLFF.

This chain uses TRBV4-1 with TRBJ2-1, with a tentative D call TRBD1 (5 bases). The CDR3 is 16 amino acids. Germline V gives CDR1 MGHRA, CDR2 YSYEKL. Trimming took 0 bases from V and 10 from J, leaving 19 bases between them. The CDR3 nucleotides are TGCGCCAGCAGCCAAGACCGTGGCGTTTCGACAGAAGAGCAGTTCTTC. Its protein product is CASSQDRGVSTEEQFF.

J is TRBJ1-5 and V is TRBV28; 8 bases line up with TRBD1. The V and J ends lost 6 bases and 4 bases, in that order; junction bases with no gene match: 5. The CDR3 is 14 residues long. Looked up from germline, CDR1 is MDHEN and CDR2 is SYDVKM. This CDR3 is CASRTGVWNQPQHF. Here the CDR3 DNA reads TGTGCCAGCAGGACAGGGGTTTGGAATCAGCCCCAGCATTTT.

This rearrangement joins TRBV4-3 to TRBJ1-5; no firm D call. This CDR3 contains 13 residues. The V gene lost 0 bases and the J gene lost 6 bases, with 6 bases spanning the gap. Looked up from germline, CDR1 is LGHNA and CDR2 is YSLEER. The CDR3 nucleotides are TGCGCCAGCAGCCAAGAGCTCGGTCAGCCCCAGCATTTT. It codes for CASSQELGQPQHF.

The rearrangement links TRBV18 to TRBJ2-6, with 7 bases that match TRBD2. Germline V gives CDR1 KGHSH, CDR2 LQKENI. The CDR3 loop spans 17 amino acids. The trim removed 2 bases at V and 1 base at J, leaving 5 bases unmatched. CDR3 residues: CASSPFAGDSGANVLTF. DNA of the CDR3: TGTGCCAGCTCACCATTCGCGGGGGATTCTGGGGCCAACGTCCTGACTTTC.

The J gene is TRBJ2-7, the V gene TRBV7-2, with D possibly matching TRBD1 (6 bases). Deletions cut 1 base from V and 0 bases from J, with 7 bases between. Germline V lookup: CDR1 SGHTA, CDR2 FQGNSA. This CDR3 region has 14 residues. CDR3 coding DNA: TGTGCCAGCAGCTTAGACAGGGCCTCCTACGAGCAGTACGTC. This codes for CASSLDRASYEQYV.

The V gene is TRBV30, the J gene TRBJ1-2; TRBD1 matches at 7 bases. CDR1 GTSNPN and CDR2 SVGIG come from the germline V gene (reference sequence). This CDR3 contains 13 residues. Losses at the gene ends were 4 bases for V and 2 bases for J; bases not matched to a gene: 4. This chain's CDR3 is CAWISQGNYGYTF. The CDR3 DNA reads TGTGCCTGGATCTCACAGGGGAACTATGGCTACACCTTC.

V usage is TRBV6-2 or TRBV6-3 and J usage is TRBJ1-4; D is ambiguous. In germline, CDR1 is MNHEY, CDR2 SVGEGT. Trimming took off 2 bases at V and 5 bases at J, with 9 bases between the two ends. The CDR3 has 14 amino acids. The CDR3 loop reads CASSYAGNNEKLFF. The CDR3 DNA reads as TGTGCCAGCAGTTACGCGGGGAACAATGAAAAACTGTTTTTT.

This clone showed up just once. Sequence at one end of the junction differs from germline and may be a read error. The rearrangement joins TRBV6-2 or TRBV6-3 to TRBJ2-1, with D perhaps matching TRBD2 (6 bases). Germline CDR1 MNHEY, CDR2 SVGEGT. This CDR3 comprises 19 residues. CDR3 in amino acids: CASSYSGGAGPPPYNEQFF. The CDR3 nucleotides read TGTGCCAGCAGTTACTCGGGTGGAGCGGGTCCCCCTCCCTATAATGAGCAGTTCTTC.